The rows below give T cell receptor beta chains drawn from one sample of a study of naive and memory T cell subsets. TCRdb re-called the UMI-ligation and nested PCR reads with MiXCR, one entry per CDR3 protein. Seen here are some 9,700 distinct CDR3 sequences, less than 7% observed once, and the top ten hold around 57%. The specimen was CD4+ TEMRA cells from blood. The source of these receptors is a human donor in good health. Each CDR3 is given with its conserved first and last residue. A D gene is named only where the DNA matches it firmly. The size entry is marked missing in some rows and otherwise reads once, few, many or a size class.

>many|TRBJ2-3|.|TRBV24-1|14
TGTGCCACCAGTGATCCCGGTCGCACAGATACGCAGTATTTT
CATSDPGRTDTQYF
>many|TRBJ2-7|TRBD2|TRBV20-1|13
TGCAGTGCTAGTCCTAGACTAGCTCGCGAGCAGTACTTC
CSASPRLAREQYF
>many|TRBJ1-1|.|TRBV18|13
TGCGCCAGCTCACCAGGCGGTGGCGCCGAAGCTTTCTTT
CASSPGGGAEAFF
>many|TRBJ2-7|.|TRBV6-1|16
TGTGCCAGCAGCTGGCCCAATTCGGGACCCTCCTACGAGCAGTACTTC
CASSWPNSGPSYEQYF
>many|TRBJ1-5|.|TRBV6-6|16
TGTGCCAGCAGTTACGGGGTCCAAGGTTCTGTTCAGCCCCAGCATTTT
CASSYGVQGSVQPQHF
>few|TRBJ1-6|.|TRBV18|15
TGTGCCAGCTCACCACGGGCAACGGAAAATTCACCCCTCCACTTT
CASSPRATENSPLHF
>.|TRBJ2-1|.|TRBV12-3/TRBV12-4|13
TGTGCCAGCAACACCATACCTCACAATGAGCAGTTCTTC
CASNTIPHNEQFF
>few|TRBJ1-5|.|TRBV6-2/TRBV6-3|15
TGTGCCGCCGACCGGGGGCGGCAGAGCAATCAGCCCCAGCATTTT
CAADRGRQSNQPQHF
>many|TRBJ1-1|.|TRBV6-2/TRBV6-3|16
TGTGCCAGCAGTTACATGCAGGGGCGCGGGCACACTGAAGCTTTCTTT
CASSYMQGRGHTEAFF
>many|TRBJ1-5|.|TRBV6-2/TRBV6-3|12
TGTGCCAGCAGTTCCCCCAATCAGCCCCAGCATTTT
CASSSPNQPQHF
>few|TRBJ1-5|.|TRBV30|13
TGTGCCTGGGGTCATAGGCTCGATCAGCCCCAGCATTTT
CAWGHRLDQPQHF
>.|TRBJ1-6|.|TRBV18|16
TGTGCCGGCTCGCTACAACAGAGCTCCTATAATTCACCCCTCCACTTT
CAGSLQQSSYNSPLHF
>many|TRBJ2-4|.|TRBV7-9|15
TGTGCCAGCAGCTTAGGGGCGTCGGACAAAAACATTCAGTACTTC
CASSLGASDKNIQYF
>.|TRBJ2-5|.|TRBV5-1|14
TGCGCCAGCAGCTTGGAGGGCAGGGGAGAGACCCAGTACTTC
CASSLEGRGETQYF
>few|TRBJ1-2|TRBD1|TRBV19|17
TGTGCCAGTAGTATAGATCGGGCGTACAGGGGCCTCTATGGCTACACCTTC
CASSIDRAYRGLYGYTF
>medium-sized|TRBJ2-1|TRBD1|TRBV5-1|14
TGCGCCAGCAGCTTCCGACAGGGGGAGGATGAGCAGTTCTTC
CASSFRQGEDEQFF
>.|TRBJ1-6|.|TRBV3-1|16
TGTGCCAGCAGCCGGTGGAGGGCTGGGAGTAATTCACCCCTCCACTTT
CASSRWRAGSNSPLHF
>many|TRBJ2-6|.|TRBV7-2|14
TGTGCCAGCAGGACAAATTCTGGGGCCAACGTCCTGACTTTC
CASRTNSGANVLTF
>many|TRBJ1-1|TRBD1|TRBV12-3/TRBV12-4|15
TGTGCCAGCATTCTGGGGACAGGGAGAGTTGCTGAAGCTTTCTTT
CASILGTGRVAEAFF
>many|TRBJ1-5|.|TRBV27|13
TGTGCCAGCAGTTTACAAATGGGGCAGCCCCAGCATTTT
CASSLQMGQPQHF
>few|TRBJ1-1|.|TRBV18|15
TGTGCCAGCTCACTACCCGGAGGAGGCAACACTGAAGCTTTCTTT
CASSLPGGGNTEAFF
>many|TRBJ1-2|.|TRBV4-2|15
TGTGCCAGCAGCCAAGAGTTGGTCACGGGATATGGCTACACCTTC
CASSQELVTGYGYTF
>many|TRBJ1-2|.|TRBV29-1|13
TGCAGCGTTGAAGATTTACGGAACTATGGCTACACCTTC
CSVEDLRNYGYTF
>many|TRBJ2-3|.|TRBV5-5|19
TGTGCCAGCAGCTTCGAGAAAAGGGGGGTAAAGTCTAGCACAGATACGCAGTATTTT
CASSFEKRGVKSSTDTQYF
>many|TRBJ2-3|.|TRBV12-3/TRBV12-4|11
TGTGCCAGTCGGGGGGCGGATACGCAGTATTTT
CASRGADTQYF
>many|TRBJ2-7|TRBD2|TRBV7-2|14
TGTGCCAGCAGCCTAACGCGGGGGAGCTACGAGCAGTACTTC
CASSLTRGSYEQYF
>.|TRBJ2-4|.|TRBV10-3|12
TGTGCCATCAGTGAGACAGAAAACATTCAGTACTTC
CAISETENIQYF
>many|TRBJ1-1|.|TRBV20-1|11
TGCAGTGCTAGCTTTAACACTGAAGCTTTCTTT
CSASFNTEAFF
>.|TRBJ2-4|.|TRBV30|17
TGTGCCTGGAGTGCAGCCCGGACTTCGATGACGGTCGGCATTCAGTACTTC
CAWSAARTSMTVGIQYF
>medium-sized|TRBJ2-2|TRBD1|TRBV29-1|13
TGCAGCGTCCGGACAGGGTGGACCGGGGAGCTGTTTTTT
CSVRTGWTGELFF
>many|TRBJ2-3|.|TRBV28|16
TGTGCCAGCGCACAAACGCCGGGGGTCCACACAGATACGCAGTATTTT
CASAQTPGVHTDTQYF
>.|TRBJ1-5|.|TRBV18|13
TGTGCCAGCTCACCCGACAGAAATCAGCCCCAGCATTTT
CASSPDRNQPQHF
>many|TRBJ1-5|.|TRBV12-3/TRBV12-4|15
TGTGCCAGCACCAGCCGGGCCGATTCTTGGCAGCCCCAGCATTTT
CASTSRADSWQPQHF
>many|TRBJ2-7|.|TRBV12-3/TRBV12-4|15
TGTGCCAGCACCAAACTAGCTTCTACCAACTACGAGCAGTACTTC
CASTKLASTNYEQYF
>many|TRBJ2-7|TRBD1|TRBV28|14
TGTGCCAGCAGGACGCTACAGGGGGCGAACGAGCAGTACTTC
CASRTLQGANEQYF
>many|TRBJ1-5|.|TRBV19|15
TGTGCCAGTAGTACTCCAGCAGCCAGCAATCAGCCCCAGCATTTT
CASSTPAASNQPQHF
>many|TRBJ1-1|.|TRBV6-2/TRBV6-3|12
TGTGCCAGCAGTTACGGGGCCACTGAAGCTTTCTTT
CASSYGATEAFF
>many|TRBJ2-1|.|TRBV11-1|18
TGTGCCAGCAGCTTAAAGTATTCTGGGCAGGGTTCCTACAATGAGCAGTTCTTC
CASSLKYSGQGSYNEQFF
>many|TRBJ2-1|.|TRBV4-3|13
TGCGCCAGCAGCCAAGATACTAGATGGGAGCAGTTCTTC
CASSQDTRWEQFF
>few|TRBJ2-5|TRBD2|TRBV6-2/TRBV6-3|16
TGTGCCAGCAGTTTAATCAGCGGGGGCGTTCCGGAGACCCAGTACTTC
CASSLISGGVPETQYF
>many|TRBJ2-3|.|TRBV12-3/TRBV12-4|16
TGTGCCAGCAGTTTATTAGTTGACAGTAGCACAGATACGCAGTATTTT
CASSLLVDSSTDTQYF
>.|TRBJ2-7|.|TRBV12-3/TRBV12-4|11
TGTGCCAGCAGGGGACGGAACGAGCAGTACTTC
CASRGRNEQYF
>many|TRBJ2-7|TRBD1|TRBV6-6|13
TGTGCCAGCAGCTTACAGGGGGAAAACGAGCAGTACTTC
CASSLQGENEQYF
>many|TRBJ1-6|TRBD1|TRBV28|15
TGTGCCAGCAGTTCGCCGGGACAGGGGATTCTCCCCCTCCACTTT
CASSSPGQGILPLHF
>many|TRBJ2-7|.|TRBV7-9|14
TGTGCCAGCAGCCCCCTGAGCGGAACCTACGAGCAGTACTTC
CASSPLSGTYEQYF
>.|TRBJ1-2|.|TRBV7-3|13
TGTGCCAGCAGCTTAACCTCGGACAGCGGCTTCGCGTTC
CASSLTSDSGFAF
>few|TRBJ1-1|.|TRBV2|12
TGTGCCAGCAGCCCTCAGGGGACTGAAGCTTTCTTT
CASSPQGTEAFF
>many|TRBJ2-3|TRBD2|TRBV4-3|17
TGCGCCAGCAGCCAAGAAACCGGGACTAGCGGCACAGATACGCAGTATTTT
CASSQETGTSGTDTQYF
>many|TRBJ2-5|.|TRBV7-6|13
TGTGCCAGCAGCTTCGGACGGCAAGAGACCCAGTACTTC
CASSFGRQETQYF
>.|TRBJ1-1|.|TRBV7-9|15
TGTGCCAGCAGCTTAGCGGGGGGTGGGAACACTGAAGCTTTCTTT
CASSLAGGGNTEAFF
>many|TRBJ2-3|.|TRBV12-3/TRBV12-4|14
TGTGCCAGCAGTTTTACTAGTCGTCAAGATACGCAGTATTTT
CASSFTSRQDTQYF
>few|TRBJ2-5|TRBD1|TRBV19|13
TGTGCCAGCCGGCGACAGGGGCTCGAGACCCAGTACTTC
CASRRQGLETQYF
>many|TRBJ1-3|.|TRBV7-2|14
TGTGCCAGCAGCTCCGCCAGGGCTGGAAACACCATATATTTT
CASSSARAGNTIYF
>many|TRBJ2-3|.|TRBV5-1|16
TGCGCCAGCAGCTTGTTTGTTGGCGCTAGCACAGATACGCAGTATTTT
CASSLFVGASTDTQYF
>few|TRBJ1-6|.|TRBV20-1|14
TGCAGTGCTAGAACTGGAACAGAGTATTCACCCCTCCACTTT
CSARTGTEYSPLHF
>many|TRBJ1-1|.|TRBV5-1|14
TGCGCCAGCAGCCATCTACGGGGGAACACTGAAGCTTTCTTT
CASSHLRGNTEAFF
>few|TRBJ2-1|.|TRBV9|15
TGTGCCAGCAGCGTAGAGGGGGGCGCGGGGAATGAGCAGTTCTTC
CASSVEGGAGNEQFF
>many|TRBJ1-5|TRBD1|TRBV20-1|12
TGCAGTGCGGGGGACAGGGGTCAGCCCCAGCATTTT
CSAGDRGQPQHF
>.|TRBJ2-7|.|TRBV30|11
TGTGCCTGGAGTGTCCGCCATATGCAGTACTTC
CAWSVRHMQYF